One and the same sample provided the 23 T cell receptor beta chains below, sequenced in a study of molecular identifiers for immune sequencing clone quantification (dated 2018 in TCRdb). Library generation was performed with PCR. Sequencing took place on an Illumina HiSeq 4000. TCRdb handled the public reads itself, with Q25 trimming in fastp and clone calling in MiXCR, and kept productive beta chains. Identical CDR3 protein sequences are pooled into one entry, listed with their most common genes and DNA. The sample table records around 65,000 distinct CDR3 sequences; 15% to 20% of these occur just once. Of the sample, 1.5% falls within the top ten clones. The sample consisted of naive CD8+ T cells from blood, with Jurkat cell RNA spiked in. The cell subset or site label, as the study defines it: FACS-sorted CD8+CD4-CCR7+CD45RA+ naive T cells. Receptors were obtained from a human donor in good health. Some libraries in this study had Jurkat cell RNA spiked in.

A few counts support this clonotype. The chain carries TRBV6-6 and TRBJ2-1; TRBD2 aligns across 8 bases. Germline-derived CDR1 and CDR2 are MNHNY and SVGAGI (reference sequence). The CDR3 is 15 residues long. V lost 0 bases and J lost 8; bases outside the gene matches: 6. The CDR3 bases are TGTGCCAGCAGTTACTCGGTGGGTAGCGGGGATGAGCAGTTCTTC. Translated, it gives CASSYSVGSGDEQFF.

This clonotype has ten or more counts. This sequence joins TRBV29-1 and TRBJ2-2; D gene unclear. V gave up 6 bases and J gave up 4 bases, with 9 bases separating them. Germline V gives CDR1 SQVTM, CDR2 ANQGSEA. CDR3 length: 12 amino acids. CDR3 nucleotide sequence: TGCAGCGTGCCGGATGGCACCGGGGAGCTGTTTTTT. Translating gives CSVPDGTGELFF.

With regard to this clonotype: At one of its ends the junction is not consistent with the germline gene, which may arise from a read error. The V call is TRBV7-2, the J call TRBJ2-1, with a tentative D call TRBD1 (5 bases). The V gene's germline CDR1 is SGHTA and CDR2 FQGNSA. This CDR3 is built from 13 residues. The CDR3 sequence: CASRYIRGNEQLF. CDR3 nucleotide sequence: TGTGCCAGCAGATACATAAGGGGCAATGAGCAGTTGTTC.

About this clonotype: A much larger clone differs from this one at a single base, so this may be a read error. The V gene is TRBV28, the J gene TRBJ2-5; D possibly uses TRBD1 or TRBD2 (5 bases each). The germline CDR1 and CDR2 sequences are MDHEN and SYDVKM. V lost 5 bases and J 3 bases, leaving 19 bases between the germline ends. This CDR3 region has 16 residues. The CDR3 spells CASSRDGVRGEETQYF. In DNA, the CDR3 is TGTGCCAGCAGTCGAGACGGGGTACGGGGCGAAGAGACCCAGTACTTC.

This clonotype was counted many times. The chain links TRBV5-8 to TRBJ2-3; a weak D match, TRBD1 (6 bases). Trimming shortened V by 4 bases and J by 3 bases, and 18 bases separated the two germline ends. The CDR3 contains 16 residues. The germline gives CDR1 SGHTS, CDR2 YDEGEE. The CDR3 coding sequence is TGTGCCAGCAGCCGCGACGCATCAGGGGTAACAGATACGCAGTATTTT. This codes for CASSRDASGVTDTQYF.

Note on this clonotype: Just one base apart from a much larger clone, this may be a read error. The gene calls are TRBV19 and TRBJ2-5, with TRBD1 identical over 9 bases. The CDR3 spans 15 residues. Germline V gene data show CDR1 as LNHDA and CDR2 as SQIVND (reference sequence). The CDR3 loop is CAISPVDRGQETQYF. In DNA, the CDR3 is TGTGCCATTAGTCCGGTCGACAGGGGGCAAGAGACCCAGTACTTC.

This clonotype was seen repeatedly, ten times or more. V and J are TRBV5-3 and TRBJ1-1, with 7 bases aligning to TRBD1. TRBV5-3 has ORF status, its function being uncertain. The CDR3 is 12 amino acids. The junction had 8 bases not matched to a gene; V was cut back by 8 bases and J by 7 bases. The DNA of the CDR3 is TGTGCCAGCAAGCTTGGGGACAGTGAAGCTTTCTTT. This sequence encodes CASKLGDSEAFF.

This clonotype was seen ten or more times. The chain recombines TRBV29-1 with TRBJ2-3, with D unclear. The CDR3 length is 12 residues. V lost 6 bases to trimming and J lost 6 bases, with 13 bases between them. Looked up from germline, CDR1 is SQVTM and CDR2 is ANQGSEA. CDR3 DNA sequence: TGCAGCGTACATCTAAGCGCGGATACGCAGTATTTT. This gives the protein CSVHLSADTQYF.

This clonotype was counted at least ten times. The chain couples TRBV6-4 to TRBJ1-2; D possibly corresponds to TRBD1 (5 bases). Germline V gene data show CDR1 as MRHNA and CDR2 as SNTAGT. V lost 6 bases and J 4 bases, leaving 21 bases between the germline ends. This CDR3 is built from 16 residues. CDR3 in DNA: TGTGCCAGCAGGCCGGCTTCAGAGGGGTCCCTCTATGGCTACACCTTC. Its translation is CASRPASEGSLYGYTF.

This clonotype turned up a few times. The genes are TRBV18 and TRBJ2-1; D remains unclear. The CDR3 runs to 13 residues. The V gene's germline CDR1 is KGHSH and CDR2 LQKENI. The V end was cut by 0 bases, the J end by 2 bases, with 2 bases between. DNA for the CDR3: TGTGCCAGCTCACCACCTCCCTACAATGAGCAGTTCTTC. Its protein product is CASSPPPYNEQFF.

This clonotype was detected ten times or more. The chain has TRBV9 and TRBJ2-2; possible D gene TRBD1, 5 bases. The V end was cut by 3 bases, the J end by 2 bases, with 8 bases between. The germline V gene encodes CDR1 SGDLS and CDR2 YYNGEE. CDR3 length equals 14 residues. CDR3 region: CASSEGPNTGELFF. The DNA for the CDR3 is TGTGCCAGCAGCGAGGGGCCTAACACCGGGGAGCTGTTTTTT.

This clonotype was counted ten times or more. The chain uses TRBV9 and TRBJ2-3; a possible D gene is TRBD1 (5 bases). Germline CDR1 and CDR2: SGDLS and YYNGEE. Trimming took off 3 bases at V and 0 bases at J, with 8 bases between the two ends. The CDR3 is 14 residues long. In DNA, the CDR3 is TGTGCCAGCAGCGCTTCAGGGAGCACAGATACGCAGTATTTT. Protein product: CASSASGSTDTQYF.

This clonotype was found many times. The chain recombines TRBV27 with TRBJ1-5, with 7 nucleotides matching TRBD1. The V segment lost 6 bases and the J segment 3 bases; nucleotides outside the gene matches: 11. Germline-derived CDR1 and CDR2 are MNHEY and SMNVEV (reference sequence). CDR3 length equals 16 residues. In DNA form, the CDR3 reads TGTGCCAGCAGGGGCTTGACCGGGACAGACAATCAGCCCCAGCATTTT. The encoded protein is CASRGLTGTDNQPQHF.

This clonotype was counted at least ten times. V is TRBV21-1 and J is TRBJ2-5; the table's D call, TRBD1, has no DNA check behind it. TRBV21-1 is an annotated pseudogene. The CDR3 runs to 14 residues. In DNA form, the CDR3 reads TGTGCCAGCAGCCGCGGACAGGGACAAGAGACCCAGTACTTC. Translating gives CASSRGQGQETQYF.

The chain joins TRBV28 to TRBJ1-2, with D unclear. Trimming took 5 bases from V and 3 from J, leaving 16 bases between them. Germline CDR1 MDHEN, CDR2 SYDVKM. The CDR3 loop spans 15 amino acids. The CDR3 region is CASSPSERGYYGYTF. CDR3 coding DNA: TGTGCCAGCAGTCCGAGCGAAAGAGGGTACTATGGCTACACCTTC.

The sample holds many counts of this clonotype. The chain joins TRBV27 to TRBJ2-3; no clear D gene. V was cut by 3 bases and J by 2 bases, with 6 bases left in between. The germline CDR1 and CDR2 sequences are MNHEY and SMNVEV (reference sequence). The CDR3 has 13 amino acids. The CDR3: CASSFGDTDTQYF. The CDR3 nucleotides read TGTGCCAGCAGTTTTGGAGACACAGATACGCAGTATTTT.

V usage is TRBV12-3 or TRBV12-4 and J usage is TRBJ2-7; a possible D gene is TRBD1 (6 bases). The CDR3 loop spans 12 amino acids. V was shortened by 6 bases and J by 3 bases, with 9 bases between the two germline ends. In DNA form, the CDR3 reads TGTGCCAGCAGCCGGACAGTCTACGAGCAGTACTTC. This encodes CASSRTVYEQYF.

There are many counts of this clonotype. This chain links TRBV28 with TRBJ2-5; 12 bases line up with TRBD2. The CDR3 contains 17 residues. V dropped 7 bases and J dropped 1; count of bases not matched to a gene: 10. Germline values: CDR1 MDHEN, CDR2 SYDVKM. The CDR3 reads CASTPGLAGSRQETQYF. The CDR3 DNA reads as TGTGCCAGCACCCCGGGACTAGCGGGCTCTCGCCAAGAGACCCAGTACTTC.

This clonotype was recorded at least ten times. This chain joins TRBV5-6 and TRBJ1-1; D is ambiguous. The CDR3 covers 14 residues. In germline, CDR1 is SGHDT, CDR2 YYEEEE. Trimming cost V 4 bases and J 3 bases, with 13 bases left between them. The CDR3 DNA follows: TGTGCCAGCAGCATAGGTGGGTCATACACTGAAGCTTTCTTT. This gives the protein CASSIGGSYTEAFF.

This clonotype has at least ten counts. This rearrangement joins TRBV24-1 to TRBJ2-7; no firm D call. Between the trimmed V and J ends, which lost 5 bases and 7 bases, there was a span of 17 bases. Germline V gene sequence: CDR1 KGHDR, CDR2 SFDVKD. CDR3 length: 14 amino acids. CDR3 in amino acids: CATSVGPGPWEQYF. CDR3 nucleotide sequence: TGTGCCACCAGTGTCGGGCCAGGCCCGTGGGAGCAGTACTTC.

As for this clonotype: Just one base apart from a much larger clone, this may be a read error. This chain links TRBV5-3 with TRBJ2-7; D is unresolved. TRBV5-3 is an open reading frame whose function is uncertain. The CDR3 length is 13 residues. CDR3 sequence reads: CVSSSGPTYEQYF. The CDR3 bases are TGTGTCAGCAGCTCTGGGCCTACCTACGAGCAGTACTTC.

Concerning this clonotype: A much larger clone lies a single base off, so this may be a read error. This chain joins TRBV9 and TRBJ2-7; 8 nucleotides agree with TRBD2. Germline CDR1 is SGDLS and CDR2 is YYNGEE. The trim removed 3 bases at V and 2 bases at J, leaving 16 bases unmatched. This CDR3 has 18 amino acids. In nucleotides, the CDR3 is TGTGCCAGCAGCGCGGGTCCTAGCGGGTTTTCCCGAACCTACGAGCAGTACTTC. Residues: CASSAGPSGFSRTYEQYF.

The sample holds one count of this clonotype. This sequence may be a read error, since a much larger clone differs from it by one base. The CDR3 is CASSRSGGRKIQYF. The CDR3 DNA is TGTGCCAGCAGCCGTAGCGGGGGCCGAAAGATCCAGTACTTC. The chain combines TRBV11-2 with TRBJ2-5; the match to TRBD2 covers 9 bases. V lost 5 bases and J lost 10; bases outside the gene matches: 11. The CDR3 has 14 residues. Looked up from germline, CDR1 is SGHAT and CDR2 is FQNNGV.